Listed here is a single T cell receptor (beta chain). Its antigen is undetermined. Germline CDR1 reads LNHDA; CDR2 reads SQIVND (reference sequence). The CDR3 has 15 amino acids. V lost 2 bases to trimming and J lost 4 bases; unmatched junction nucleotides: 3. The data were produced by immunoSEQ multiplex PCR, yet TCRdb's version contains in-frame clones alone and is incomplete. The data contain some 160,000 clones, more than 70% of them singletons. These data are taken from a study of cytomegalovirus exposure and HLA in healthy donors. Study-wide findings and caveats: Through in vitro validation, three CMV-associated chains were shown to be specific for CMV antigens. According to a subsequent analysis, TCR clusters from the first cohort were inclined to appear together in the roughly 130 validation repertoires. Reported results showed that the classifier diagnosed cytomegalovirus status with high specificity and sensitivity. It was approximately 160 TCR beta chains that were listed as cytomegalovirus-associated.

Sequencing was carried out using PBMCs. The chain uses TRBV19 and TRBJ2-3, with 10 bases that match TRBD2. The receptor was derived from a man aged 18 to 35 in good health and CMV-seronegative. CDR3: CASSISGRGSDTQYF. The CDR3 nucleotides are TGTGCCAGTAGTATAAGCGGGAGGGGGTCAGATACGCAGTATTTT.